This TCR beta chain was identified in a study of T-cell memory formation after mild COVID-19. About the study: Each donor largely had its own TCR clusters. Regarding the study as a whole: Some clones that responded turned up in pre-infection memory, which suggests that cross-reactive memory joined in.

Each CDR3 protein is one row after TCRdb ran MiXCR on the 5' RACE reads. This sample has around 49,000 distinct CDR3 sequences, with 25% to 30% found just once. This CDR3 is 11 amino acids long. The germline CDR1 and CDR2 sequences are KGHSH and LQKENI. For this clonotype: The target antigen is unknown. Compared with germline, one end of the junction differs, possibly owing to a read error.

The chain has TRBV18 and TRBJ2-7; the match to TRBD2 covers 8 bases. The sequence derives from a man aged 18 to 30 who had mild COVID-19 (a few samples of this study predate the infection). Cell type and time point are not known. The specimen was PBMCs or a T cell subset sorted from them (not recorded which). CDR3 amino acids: CASSATSEKYF. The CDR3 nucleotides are TGTGCCAGCTCAGCGACTAGCGAGAAGTACTTC.